The 2 T cell receptor beta chains below all came from one sample that was sequenced in a study of CD8 T cells in ankylosing spondylitis. TCRdb redid the calling of the 5' RACE reads with MiXCR, one entry per CDR3 protein. Among approximately 440,000 distinct CDR3 sequences listed, about a sixth were seen once. Antigens for these TCRs are unknown. Study-wide results and caveats: Typical of ankylosing spondylitis blood, it appeared, was a TCR beta motif of under 10 highly homologous variants.

The sample comprised blood, either unsorted or a sorted T cell fraction (not recorded which). These receptors all come from a male donor with ankylosing spondylitis.

The V and J genes are TRBV5-1 and TRBJ1-1, with D possibly matching TRBD1 (6 bases). Looked up from germline, CDR1 is SGHRS and CDR2 is YFSETQ. The CDR3 is 14 residues long. The V and J ends lost 7 bases and 0 bases respectively, with 13 bases between them. The CDR3 reads CASGEGGMNTEAFF. The CDR3 DNA follows: TGCGCCAGCGGGGAAGGGGGGATGAACACTGAAGCTTTCTTT.

The chain uses TRBV21-1 and TRBJ2-7. TRBV21-1 is given as a pseudogene. The length of the CDR3 is 15 residues. The DNA of the CDR3 is TGTGCCAGCACCCCGATGATAAGGTCGTCCTACGAGCAGTACTTC. Translating it yields CASTPMIRSSYEQYF.